This TCR beta chain originates from a study of blood T cell repertoires in COVID-19. Across the study: The study drew acute and convalescent COVID-19 samples from the United States, Italy and Spain. Sources were T cells, B-cell-depleted T cells, or PBMCs; the material itself was cDNA or gDNA.

The CDR3 consists of 14 residues. CDR1 and CDR2 from the germline V gene are MNHEY and SVGAGI. V lost 7 bases to trimming and J lost 1 base, with 11 bases between them. Original analysis: Counts of nucleated cells, estimated from reference gene primer amplification, were obtained. TCRdb keeps only in-frame clones here, not all; method: immunoSEQ multiplex PCR. The V and J calls and clone size come from that table; D and trimming were worked out from the DNA. In the table there are about 26,000 clones, about nine tenths of which are singletons. The specimen sequenced was peripheral blood. J is TRBJ1-5 and V is TRBV6-5; no firm D call. The sequence was collected from a human donor in a cohort sampled during active COVID-19. DNA of the CDR3: TGTGCCAGCACTACTCGCGGCAGCAATCAGCCCCAGCATTTT. Protein sequence: CASTTRGSNQPQHF.